Listed below are T cell receptor beta chains from one sample, sequenced in a study of blood T cell repertoires in COVID-19. The data were produced by immunoSEQ multiplex PCR, yet TCRdb's version contains in-frame clones alone and is incomplete. The sample shows some 44,000 clones, roughly 90% of them seen only once. Material for sequencing was peripheral blood. These receptors were taken from a human donor in a cohort sampled during active COVID-19. CDR3s include the opening cysteine and the closing phenylalanine or tryptophan. The D gene is left open where the match is weak. A clone size is listed for some rows: how often the clone was seen (once, few, many), or a class if it is expanded.

abundance | j_gene | d_gene | v_gene | CDR3nt | CDR3aa
. | TRBJ2-1 | TRBD2 | TRBV7-9 | TGTGCCAGCACCCCCCCGACTAGCGCAAACAATGAGCAGTTCTTC | CASTPPTSANNEQFF
. | TRBJ1-4 | . | TRBV3-1/TRBV3-2 | TGTGCCAGCAGTCAGCAGAAGGGGCCAACTAATGAAAAACTGTTTTTT | CASSQQKGPTNEKLFF
few | TRBJ1-5 | . | TRBV28 | TGTGCCCACGCGGGAACAGTCGTTTCTCAGCCCCAGCATTTT | CAHAGTVVSQPQHF
. | TRBJ1-2 | . | TRBV10-3 | TGTGCCATCAGTGGGCAGGGGCTGGGTGGCTACACCTTC | CAISGQGLGGYTF
. | TRBJ1-1 | . | TRBV10-3 | TGTGCCATCAGTGAGAGAGGGAGGGACACTGAAGCTTTCTTT | CAISERGRDTEAFF
. | TRBJ1-1 | . | TRBV30 | TGTGCCTGGAGTGTTGGCGGCGGGGAAGCTTTCTTT | CAWSVGGGEAFF
. | TRBJ1-5 | TRBD1 | TRBV29-1 | TGCAGCGTTGGACAGGGGAGTTATCAGCCCCAGCATTTT | CSVGQGSYQPQHF
. | TRBJ1-1 | . | TRBV5-1 | TGCGCCAGCAGTCCCAGAAGGGGAGCGGGGACTGAAGCTTTCTTT | CASSPRRGAGTEAFF
. | TRBJ2-2 | . | TRBV6-5 | TGTGCCAGCAGTTCCATTCCAAACACCGGGGAGCTGTTTTTT | CASSSIPNTGELFF
once | TRBJ2-1 | TRBD1 | TRBV6-2/TRBV6-3 | TGTGCCAGCAGCGGCTGGGGACAGGGGGCTGGGAATGAGCAGTTCTTC | CASSGWGQGAGNEQFF
. | TRBJ2-6 | TRBD1 | TRBV19 | TGTGCCAGTTCTCAATCCCATATCAGGGGGCAGGGGGCCAACGTCCTGACTTTC | CASSQSHIRGQGANVLTF
. | TRBJ2-3 | TRBD1 | TRBV5-6 | TGTGCCAGCCGCAATTTCCGCAGGGGGCGTACAGATACGCAGTATTTT | CASRNFRRGRTDTQYF
. | TRBJ2-5 | TRBD1 | TRBV5-6 | TGTGCCAGCAGCTCTTGGACAGGTCAAGAGACCCAGTACTTC | CASSSWTGQETQYF
. | TRBJ1-4 | . | TRBV9 | TGTGCCAGCAGCCCTCGCCAGGGCGCTGAAAAACTGTTTTTT | CASSPRQGAEKLFF
once | TRBJ2-2 | TRBD2 | TRBV19 | TGTGCCAGTAGGCTAGCGGGAGGGACCGGGGAGCTGTTTTTT | CASRLAGGTGELFF
once | TRBJ1-3 | . | TRBV7-2 | TGTGCCAGCAGTCCGGAGATCCTTCGCTCTGGAAACACCATATATTTT | CASSPEILRSGNTIYF
. | TRBJ1-3 | . | TRBV6-1 | TGTGCCAGCAGTGAAGGTTTCGGTGGAAACACCATATATTTT | CASSEGFGGNTIYF
. | TRBJ2-1 | TRBD2 | TRBV5-1 | TGCGCCAGCAGCTCCTTAGCGGGGGTCTACAATGAGCAGTTCTTC | CASSSLAGVYNEQFF
. | TRBJ1-4 | . | TRBV4-3 | TGCGCCAGCAGCCAACCCCCCGCCGGGGCAACTAATGAAAAACTGTTTTTT | CASSQPPAGATNEKLFF
. | TRBJ2-1 | . | TRBV7-2 | TGTGCCAGCAGCGTCGGGGACTTTTACAATGAGCAGTTCTTC | CASSVGDFYNEQFF
. | TRBJ2-1 | . | TRBV6-6 | TGTGCCAGCAGTTACTCCTCGACAGCCCCCCTCTTC | CASSYSSTAPLF
. | TRBJ1-1 | . | TRBV5-6 | TGTGCCAGCAGCTCTCCAGGGGTCGTGAACACTGAAGCTTTCTTT | CASSSPGVVNTEAFF
once | TRBJ1-3 | . | TRBV6-5 | TGTGCCAGCACCTCCGGGGACTTCGCTGGAAACACCATATATTTT | CASTSGDFAGNTIYF
. | TRBJ1-1 | . | TRBV4-1 | TGCGCCAGCAGCCAAGGGCAGGGTAACACTGAAGCTTTCTTT | CASSQGQGNTEAFF
. | TRBJ2-2 | TRBD1 | TRBV5-1 | TGCGCCAGCAGCTTGGGCCCCTCCGGGACAGGGGGGAACACCGGGGAGCTGTTTTTT | CASSLGPSGTGGNTGELFF
. | TRBJ2-5 | . | TRBV5-6 | TGTGCCAGCAGCTTGGTAGGGGGAGAAGGTCTGGAGACCCAGTACTTC | CASSLVGGEGLETQYF
. | TRBJ1-6 | . | TRBV7-2 | TGTGCCAGCAGCTTGGAGGTTTCACCCCTCCACTTT | CASSLEVSPLHF
. | TRBJ1-1 | . | TRBV3-1/TRBV3-2 | TGTGCCAGCAGCCAAGAGCTCCCCGGGGCAGGGAGGACTGAAGCTTTCTTT | CASSQELPGAGRTEAFF
. | TRBJ2-2 | . | TRBV5-4 | TGTGTCAGCCGCGCCGGGAACACCGGGGAGCTGTTTTTT | CVSRAGNTGELFF
. | TRBJ1-4 | TRBD1 | TRBV6-1 | TGTGCCAGCAGGGAATGGAGGACAGGGGCGATCCTCACATCAACTAATGAAAAACTGTTTTTT | CASREWRTGAILTSTNEKLFF
. | TRBJ2-7 | . | TRBV25-1 | TGTGCCAGCAGTGATCCCCCAACCTACGAGCAGTACTTC | CASSDPPTYEQYF
. | TRBJ2-3 | . | TRBV7-9 | TGTGCCAGCAGCTTGGAGGGGAGCACAGATACGCAGTATTTT | CASSLEGSTDTQYF